The 22 T cell receptor beta chains presented below share a single source sample, sequenced in a study of early T cells in non-severe SARS-CoV-2 infection. MiXCR was run by TCRdb on the 5' RACE reads, yielding one entry per CDR3 protein. This table has some 61,000 distinct CDR3 sequences, about 10% appearing once. Sequenced material: whole blood. These receptors were collected from an adult who was a healthcare worker with PCR-confirmed SARS-CoV-2 infection or an uninfected control (not recorded which).

This clonotype was seen at least ten times. The V call is TRBV20-1, the J call TRBJ2-4, with 9 bases identical to TRBD1. The CDR3 is made up of 13 amino acids. Looked up from germline, CDR1 is DFQATT and CDR2 is SNEGSKA (reference sequence). V was clipped by 5 bases and J by 5 bases; unmatched bases: 4. The DNA for the CDR3 is TGCAGTGCTTCCGGGACAGGGCAAAACATTCAGTACTTC. Translated: CSASGTGQNIQYF.

This clonotype was recorded many times. V is TRBV7-9 and J is TRBJ1-2; D is unclear. This CDR3 spans 15 amino acids. CDR1 is SEHNR, CDR2 FQNEAQ, per germline (reference sequence). V lost 0 bases and J lost 4, with 12 bases in between. Written as DNA, the CDR3 is TGTGCCAGCAGCTTAGCGCAGAGGTTTGGCTATGGCTACACCTTC. Encoded protein: CASSLAQRFGYGYTF.

This clonotype was observed many times. The CDR3 here is CSAISAGGAAGEQFF. The CDR3 DNA follows: TGCAGTGCCATCTCAGCGGGAGGGGCCGCGGGAGAGCAGTTCTTC. The gene calls are TRBV20-1 and TRBJ2-1, with 10 bases fitting TRBD2. The CDR3 loop spans 15 amino acids. CDR1 is DFQATT, CDR2 SNEGSKA, per germline (reference sequence). Trimming took 6 bases from V and 10 from J; bases not matched to a gene: 15.

The rearrangement uses TRBV5-1 and TRBJ1-1, with TRBD1 matching over 8 bases. Trimming took 3 bases from V and 1 from J; bases not matched to a gene: 5. The CDR3 has 15 residues. CDR1 is SGHRS and CDR2 is YFSETQ in the germline V gene. The CDR3 DNA is TGCGCCAGCAGCTCAGGACAGGGATCGAACACTGAAGCTTTCTTT. It encodes CASSSGQGSNTEAFF.

The CDR3 DNA is TGCGCCAGCAGCACGGGACAGGGGACCTACGAGCAGTACTTC. This sequence encodes CASSTGQGTYEQYF. The V and J genes are TRBV5-1 and TRBJ2-7; 10 nucleotides line up with TRBD1. The CDR3 has 14 amino acids. CDR1 is SGHRS, CDR2 YFSETQ, per germline. V lost 4 bases, J lost 2 bases, and 3 bases stayed unmatched.

J is TRBJ1-1 and V is TRBV4-1, with 11 bases matching TRBD1. Per the germline V gene, CDR1 is MGHRA and CDR2 is YSYEKL. The V segment lost 4 bases and the J segment 0 bases; nucleotides outside the gene matches: 10. The length of the CDR3 is 18 residues. The CDR3 is CASSLIGQGADMNTEAFF. CDR3 DNA: TGCGCCAGCAGCCTCATCGGACAGGGGGCAGATATGAACACTGAAGCTTTCTTT.

This clonotype was detected many times. The chain links TRBV24-1 to TRBJ2-1, with 8 bases fitting TRBD1. This CDR3 has 17 amino acids. Looked up from germline, CDR1 is KGHDR and CDR2 is SFDVKD. With 4 bases clipped from V and 2 bases from J, the junction kept 9 bases outside the gene matches. This chain's CDR3 is CATSDAIGTGPYNEQFF. In nucleotides, the CDR3 is TGTGCCACCAGTGACGCAATCGGGACAGGACCCTACAATGAGCAGTTCTTC.

Many counts were recorded for this clonotype. The chain couples TRBV5-4 to TRBJ2-1, with TRBD1 matching 8 bases. The junction had 1 base not matched to a gene; V was cut back by 3 bases and J by 5 bases. This CDR3 has 13 residues. The germline gives CDR1 SGHNT, CDR2 YYREEE (reference sequence). CDR3 in amino acids: CASSSGQDNEQFF. DNA for the CDR3: TGTGCCAGCAGCTCGGGACAGGACAATGAGCAGTTCTTC.

Ten or more counts support this clonotype. The V call is TRBV7-6, the J call TRBJ2-2; 8 bases align to TRBD2. This CDR3 comprises 16 residues. The junction had 9 bases not matched to a gene; V was cut back by 5 bases and J by 4 bases. Per germline, CDR1 SGHVS and CDR2 FNYEAQ. The DNA of the CDR3 is TGTGCCAGCAGCCTTGGCACTAGCGGAGCCACCGGGGAGCTGTTTTTT. Residues: CASSLGTSGATGELFF.

This chain joins TRBV6-1 and TRBJ1-1; D not resolved. The CDR3 covers 14 residues. V lost 8 bases and J 0 bases, leaving 13 bases between the germline ends. Per germline, CDR1 MNHNS and CDR2 SASEGT. CDR3 region: CASWSELVNTEAFF. The CDR3 DNA sequence: TGTGCCAGCTGGTCTGAACTTGTGAACACTGAAGCTTTCTTT.

This clonotype was counted between two and nine times. This sequence joins TRBV7-2 and TRBJ2-3; 8 bases match TRBD2. V was clipped by 5 bases and J by 11 bases; unmatched bases: 6. This CDR3 region has 12 residues. Germline V gives CDR1 SGHTA, CDR2 FQGNSA. The CDR3 loop is CASSPTGGVQYF. In DNA form, the CDR3 reads TGTGCCAGCAGCCCAACGGGGGGGGTGCAGTATTTT.

The chain combines TRBV12-3 or TRBV12-4 with TRBJ1-2; the D is unclear. This CDR3 contains 15 residues. Trimming removed 3 bases at V and 2 bases at J, with 13 bases between. The CDR3 bases are TGTGCCAGCAGTTTGTCGCGAGGGAAGAACTATGGCTACACCTTC. Translating it yields CASSLSRGKNYGYTF.

The genes are TRBV6-6 and TRBJ2-3; no definite D call. Germline V gene lookup returns CDR1 MNHNY and CDR2 SVGAGI (reference sequence). Between the trimmed V and J ends, which lost 3 bases and 5 bases, there was a span of 9 bases. CDR3 size: 13 residues. The CDR3, as DNA: TGTGCCAGCAGTTATAAGCCGGAAGATACGCAGTATTTT. Protein product: CASSYKPEDTQYF.

There are a few counts of this clonotype. The gene calls are TRBV7-9 and TRBJ2-1; TRBD2 matches 10 bases. The ends lost 8 bases at V and 8 bases at J; junction bases unmatched: 9. The CDR3 is 14 amino acids. CDR1 and CDR2 from the germline V gene are SEHNR and FQNEAQ (reference sequence). The CDR3 DNA sequence: TGTGCCAGCGAGCTAGCGGGGGTTTTCGATGAGCAGTTCTTC. It encodes CASELAGVFDEQFF.

The chain recombines TRBV29-1 with TRBJ2-3, with 7 positions matching TRBD1. The junction had 12 bases not matched to a gene; V was cut back by 6 bases and J by 0 bases. Germline V gene data show CDR1 as SQVTM and CDR2 as ANQGSEA. CDR3 length: 16 residues. The CDR3 sequence is CSVHQTGRFSTDTQYF. As DNA, the CDR3 is TGCAGCGTCCACCAGACAGGGAGATTTAGCACAGATACGCAGTATTTT.

This clonotype was recorded many times. This chain links TRBV6-2 or TRBV6-3 with TRBJ2-7; D is possibly TRBD1 (5 bases). V lost 6 bases to trimming and J lost 2 bases, with 14 bases between them. Germline CDR1 and CDR2: MNHEY and SVGEGT. The CDR3 runs to 14 residues. CDR3 sequence: CASRNRRYTYEQYF. The CDR3 DNA reads TGTGCCAGCAGAAACAGGCGATACACCTACGAGCAGTACTTC.

This clonotype was seen a few times. The chain joins TRBV20-1 to TRBJ2-5, with no clear D. The CDR3 runs to 13 residues. The V end lost 2 bases, the J end lost 3 bases, and 10 bases lay between the germline ends. Looked up from germline, CDR1 is DFQATT and CDR2 is SNEGSKA (reference sequence). CDR3 residues: CSARYLIKETQYF. The CDR3 coding sequence is TGCAGTGCTAGATATTTGATTAAAGAGACCCAGTACTTC.

The rearrangement links TRBV10-1 to TRBJ2-5, with no clear D. The CDR3 is made up of 14 amino acids. CDR1 and CDR2 from the germline V gene are WNHNN and SYGVQD (reference sequence). Trimming pared 0 bases from V and 2 bases from J, leaving 7 bases between. The CDR3 spells CASSESLSQETQYF. CDR3 nucleotide sequence: TGCGCCAGCAGTGAGTCGCTAAGTCAAGAGACCCAGTACTTC.

This clonotype has at least ten counts. CDR3 nucleotides: TGCAGTGCTAGAGATCCTATCCGCGGGGACTCCTACGAGCAGTACTTC. This gives the protein CSARDPIRGDSYEQYF. The rearrangement uses TRBV20-1 and TRBJ2-7; perhaps TRBD2 as D (6 bases). Trimming stripped 0 bases from V and 0 bases from J, with 15 bases between. This CDR3 has 16 amino acids. Germline V lookup: CDR1 DFQATT, CDR2 SNEGSKA (reference sequence).

This clonotype was counted only a few times. The chain uses TRBV11-2 and TRBJ1-2; TRBD1 matches at 9 bases. Per the germline V gene, CDR1 is SGHAT and CDR2 is FQNNGV. The CDR3 extends over 13 amino acids. J lost 10 bases, V lost 1 base, and 4 bases had no gene match. The CDR3 loop reads CASSLGTGAYYTF. In nucleotides, the CDR3 is TGTGCCAGCAGCTTAGGGACAGGGGCCTACTACACCTTC.

A few counts support this clonotype. The gene calls are TRBV7-7 and TRBJ2-5, with 10 bases fitting TRBD1. The CDR3 runs to 16 residues. Germline V gives CDR1 SSHAT, CDR2 FNYEAQ (reference sequence). V trimming: 6 bases; J trimming: 2 bases; junction bases outside the gene matches: 9. The chain's CDR3 is CASSSGTGALQETQYF. In DNA form, the CDR3 reads TGTGCCAGCAGTTCCGGGACAGGGGCCTTACAAGAGACCCAGTACTTC.

The rearrangement joins TRBV27 to TRBJ2-1; D is perhaps TRBD2 (6 bases). Deletions cut 4 bases from V and 9 bases from J, with 19 bases between. This CDR3 comprises 15 residues. The V gene's germline CDR1 is MNHEY and CDR2 SMNVEV (reference sequence). CDR3 residues: CASSSGSGPTREQFF. Here the CDR3 DNA reads TGTGCCAGCAGTTCGGGAAGCGGGCCCACTCGTGAGCAGTTCTTC.